This T cell receptor (beta chain) was obtained from a study of shared clonotypes between healthy human individuals (dated by TCRdb to 2019 to 2021). About the investigation overall: A few men and a couple of women, aged 18 to 49 years, made up the cohort. For each donor, CD4 naive and CD4 memory were each given three plates, CD8 naive was given two plates, and CD8 memory was given one plate. To estimate repertoire size and how much clonotype sharing occurs between individuals, the study deeply sequenced the blood TCR repertoires of a handful of healthy adults. Leukapheresis yielded between about 0.85 and 9.5 billion PBMCs per donor. To increase sequencing depth and limit assay-specific biases, TCR repertoire library preparation and sequencing were carried out by different laboratories using diverse techniques. Findings and caveats that apply to the study as a whole: Even with the large sequencing depth, rarefaction of the sorted-subset datasets indicated that sequencing was incomplete. Estimated clonotype richness was generally larger for naive than for memory subsets. Sampling was restricted to blood, and TCR repertoires in tissue are likely to differ from TCR repertoires in blood. Compared with non-shared clonotypes, the clonotypes found in all four sorted-subset donors had higher generation probabilities. Sharing across a few donors was observed for about 5% of naive CD4, 3.5% of naive CD8, 2.3% of memory CD4, and less than 0.45% of memory CD8 clonotypes. Because the study included only a small number of donors, the genetic and exposure-history diversity represented was limited. Based on pairwise subsampling, the degree of clonotype sharing among donors was expected to be affected by sequencing depth.

Trimming costs V 7 bases and J 0 bases, and their ends lie 7 bases apart. CDR1 and CDR2, looked up from the germline V gene, are SQVTM and ANQGSEA. The CDR3 spans 12 residues, from the cysteine through the phenylalanine. The kept DNA is CDR3 alone, 36 bases in frame from the first base. Remarks on this clone: Its recognized antigen is unknown. No much larger clonotype is one base removed from it; base qualities were not supplied.

The donors were healthy, HIV-negative adults who had no recently reported acute infections or vaccinations. Every donor was a Caucasian adult residing in Nashville, Tennessee, USA. Magnetic negative selection was used to enrich CD4+ T cells, after which naive cells were positively selected on CD45RA and the negative fraction became the memory subset. After blood collection by leukapheresis, PBMCs were isolated using Ficoll-Histopaque density gradient centrifugation and then cryopreserved in the vapor phase of liquid nitrogen. Analytical flow cytometry was used to check the purity and quantity of each magnetically sorted T cell population. Genomic DNA was isolated from each sorted fraction and quantified by UV absorbance on a Nanodrop 2000c. Using the deep immunoSEQ assay, TCR CDR3 regions were amplified from genomic DNA by multiplex PCR. Extracted genomic DNA from each cell subset was distributed evenly across all wells of several immunoSEQ 96-well plates, and each plate was treated as a replicate. For sorted subsets, each replicate PCR was loaded with approximately 0.2 ug genomic DNA, equivalent to 30,000 or so T cell genomes. Purified libraries were quantified with a Qubit 3.0 fluorometer, sized on a Bioanalyzer 2100, and re-quantified with the KAPA Library Quantification kit. Every immunoSEQ 96-well plate was sequenced on a separate single-read 150-cycle Illumina NextSeq 550 flow cell. The published analysis was carried out like this. Because the immunoSEQ output included only junctional sequences and no quality scores, the filtering could not be the same as the filtering used for full-length reads. To assign V/J genes and CDR3, sequences were annotated using PyIR, a Python wrapper for IgBLAST v1.9, with IMGT germline references. Reads with weak V/J assignments (E-value above 1e-6), missing CDR3, stop codons, out-of-frame junctions, or ambiguous translated residues were removed. V3J clonotypes were defined as sequences sharing the same inferred V gene, J gene, and CDR3 amino acid sequence. Percentage overlap between repertoires was computed as shared unique clonotypes divided by the size of the smaller repertoire. Three approaches were used to assess repertoire richness: RTK rarefaction, the Chao1 estimator, and Recon v2.1 estimates of unobserved clonotypes. For all TCRbeta clonotypes obtained by the gDNA method from a few donors, generation probabilities were computed with OLGA. TCRdb's version of the immuneACCESS table is confined to in-frame rearrangements and falls short of the full clone set. An unresolved V gene accounts for under half of the shortfall where checked; the remainder is of unknown origin. The V and J calls and clone size were taken over from that table, and D and trimming were inferred from the DNA. Here the sample has 2 million to 2.5 million clones; under 97% occur a single time. The top ten hold more than 0.1% of the sample.

The sequence is built from TRBV29-1 and TRBJ1-3, and TRBD1 may be the D gene, going by 5 matching bases. Sequencing was done on a sample of naive CD4+ T cells sorted from blood. This specimen's cell subset or site label, per the study, means: CD45RA+ positively selected. The source of this sequence is a man aged 18 to 29 in good health. The DNA is TGCAGCGCAGGGTCCTCTGGAAACACCATATATTTT. The resulting protein is CSAGSSGNTIYF.